A single sample is the source of the 3 T cell receptor beta chains below, sequenced in a study of regulatory T cells in long-lasting Graves disease. Time point defined: newly diagnosed GD, antithyroid drugs for less than 3 months. RNA from PBMCs was the source of the TCR library. Building the TCR beta libraries relied on iRepertoire HTBI primers, and CDR3 regions underwent Arm-PCR. TCRdb reprocessed the multiplex PCR reads via MiXCR and lists one record per CDR3 protein. The profile shows about 380,000 distinct CDR3 sequences, 15% to 17% of them singletons. The sequenced sample was peripheral blood mononuclear cells (PBMCs), obtained at new diagnosis, from a patient treated with antithyroid drugs. The receptors were sampled from a female donor with Graves disease.

This clonotype was recorded once. The chain is built from TRBV7-2 and TRBJ2-7, with D perhaps being TRBD1 or TRBD2 (6 bases each). The germline gives CDR1 SGHTA, CDR2 FQGNSA. CDR3 length: 14 residues. The V gene lost 3 bases and the J gene lost 7 bases, with 16 bases spanning the gap. The CDR3: CASSFEGGRGEQYF. As DNA, the CDR3 is TGTGCCAGCAGCTTTGAGGGGGGCCGGGGGGAGCAGTACTTC.

This clonotype appeared many times. At one boundary the junction diverges from the germline segment, which might be a read error. The chain is built from TRBV12-3 or TRBV12-4 and TRBJ1-1, with 8 bases identical to TRBD1. The CDR3 has 14 amino acids. The CDR3 DNA reads TGTGCCGGCAGTTTAGCAGGGGGCAGGACTGAAGCTTTCTTT. As protein: CAGSLAGGRTEAFF.

This clonotype occurred many times. This sequence joins TRBV12-3 or TRBV12-4 and TRBJ1-2; D might be TRBD1 (5 bases). V was clipped by 8 bases and J by 1 base, with 20 bases between them. The CDR3 is made up of 16 amino acids. The chain's CDR3 is CASDFPGALDNYGYTF. For the CDR3, the DNA is TGTGCCAGCGATTTTCCCGGGGCCTTAGATAACTATGGCTACACCTTC.